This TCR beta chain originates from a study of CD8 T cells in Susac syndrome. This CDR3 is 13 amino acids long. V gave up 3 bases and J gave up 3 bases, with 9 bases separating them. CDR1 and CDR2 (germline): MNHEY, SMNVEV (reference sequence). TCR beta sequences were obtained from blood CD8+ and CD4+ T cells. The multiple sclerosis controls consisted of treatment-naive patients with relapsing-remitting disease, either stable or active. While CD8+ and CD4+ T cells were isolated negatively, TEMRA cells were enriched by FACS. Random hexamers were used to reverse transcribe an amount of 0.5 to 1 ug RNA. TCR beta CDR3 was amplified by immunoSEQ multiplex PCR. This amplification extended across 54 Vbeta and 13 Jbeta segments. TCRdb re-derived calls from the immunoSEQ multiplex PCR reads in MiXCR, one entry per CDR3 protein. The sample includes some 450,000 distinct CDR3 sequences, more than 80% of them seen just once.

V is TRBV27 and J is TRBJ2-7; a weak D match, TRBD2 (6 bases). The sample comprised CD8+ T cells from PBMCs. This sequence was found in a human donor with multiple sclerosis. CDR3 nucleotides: TGTGCCAGCAGTTTTGGTAGCGGCTACGAGCAGTACTTC. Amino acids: CASSFGSGYEQYF.